The 20 T cell receptor beta chains below were found in one sample sequenced in a study of blood T cell repertoires in COVID-19. Clones were read by immunoSEQ multiplex PCR, and TCRdb kept only the in-frame ones, dropping some. The sample lists around 700,000 clones, about 90% occurring once. Sequencing used peripheral blood. The receptor source for this set is a woman in her late teens or twenties with acute or convalescent COVID-19.

The chain employs TRBV12-5 and TRBJ2-1; 10 bases map to TRBD2. CDR1 LGHNT and CDR2 FRNRAP come from the germline V gene. The CDR3 is made up of 17 amino acids. Trimming at V came to 3 bases and at J to 4 bases, leaving 9 bases not matched to a gene. The CDR3 DNA reads as TGTGCTAGTGGTTTTCCCGAGGGGACTAGCGCATACAATGAGCAGTTCTTC. Residues: CASGFPEGTSAYNEQFF.

The chain has TRBV5-1 and TRBJ1-1; the match to TRBD1 covers 7 bases. Germline V gene data show CDR1 as SGHRS and CDR2 as YFSETQ. CDR3 length equals 17 residues. With 4 bases clipped from V and 2 bases from J, the junction kept 14 bases outside the gene matches. CDR3 in DNA: TGCGCCAGCAGCCCGGCCCCGGTGGGACAGACAAACACTGAAGCTTTCTTT. Translation: CASSPAPVGQTNTEAFF.

This chain connects TRBV21-1 to TRBJ2-1; TRBD2 is the table's D call, not checked against the DNA. TRBV21-1 corresponds to a pseudogene. The CDR3 has 14 amino acids. CDR3 residues: CASSSGQGGNEQFF. Written as DNA, the CDR3 is TGTGCCAGCAGCTCAGGCCAGGGAGGAAATGAGCAGTTCTTC.

The chain links TRBV7-6 to TRBJ2-5; D is possibly TRBD1 (6 bases). The V gene lost 7 bases and the J gene lost 3 bases, with 15 bases spanning the gap. There are 14 residues in the CDR3. The germline V gene encodes CDR1 SGHVS and CDR2 FNYEAQ. CDR3 in amino acids: CASTLVPGEETQYF. The DNA of the CDR3 is TGTGCCAGCACCCTAGTCCCAGGGGAAGAGACCCAGTACTTC.

The chain employs TRBV9 and TRBJ2-1; the D gene is possibly TRBD2 (5 bases). Germline CDR1 reads SGDLS; CDR2 reads YYNGEE. The length of the CDR3 is 11 residues. V lost 5 bases and J 8 bases, leaving 8 bases between the germline ends. CDR3 region: CASRAEDEQFF. The CDR3 DNA follows: TGTGCCAGCAGAGCGGAGGATGAGCAGTTCTTC.

With respect to this clone: This sample includes further DNA sequences coding for the same CDR3. The V and J genes are TRBV19 and TRBJ1-4; D gene uncertain. The germline V gene encodes CDR1 LNHDA and CDR2 SQIVND (reference sequence). Trimming shortened V by 3 bases and J by 5 bases, and 7 bases separated the two germline ends. This CDR3 spans 13 amino acids. The CDR3 sequence is CASSISGNEKLFF. In DNA, the CDR3 is TGTGCCAGTAGTATTTCCGGGAATGAAAAACTGTTTTTT. Filled out from reference TRBV19 and TRBJ1-4, the complete variable domain reads DGGITQSPKYLFRKEGQNVTLSCEQNLNHDAMYWYRQDPGQGLRLIYYSQIVNDFQKGDIAEGYSVSREKKESFPLTVTSAQKNPTAFYLCASSISGNEKLFFGSGTQLSVL.

This chain uses TRBV28 with TRBJ1-4; possible D gene TRBD1, 6 bases. This CDR3 comprises 15 residues. CDR1 is MDHEN, CDR2 SYDVKM, per germline. Trimming removed 3 bases at V and 3 bases at J, with 11 bases between. The CDR3 coding sequence is TGTGCCAGCAGTTTTGGAGGACAGTCTAATGAAAAACTGTTTTTT. It codes for CASSFGGQSNEKLFF. The whole variable domain, filled in from reference TRBV28 and TRBJ1-4, reads DVKVTQSSRYLVKRTGEKVFLECVQDMDHENMFWYRQDPGLGLRLIYFSYDVKMKEKGDIPEGYSVSREKKERFSLILESASTNQTSMYLCASSFGGQSNEKLFFGSGTQLSVL.

The chain has TRBV3-1 (or the pseudogene TRBV3-2) and TRBJ1-1; D is perhaps TRBD1 (6 bases). The CDR3 has 15 residues. Germline-derived CDR1 and CDR2 are LGHDT and YNNKEL (reference sequence). The V gene lost 4 bases and the J gene lost 0 bases, with 12 bases spanning the gap. CDR3 amino acids: CASSLSGAMNTEAFF. The DNA for the CDR3 is TGTGCCAGCAGCCTCTCAGGGGCTATGAACACTGAAGCTTTCTTT.

The V gene is TRBV30, the J gene TRBJ2-2; tentatively, D is TRBD2 (5 bases). V was clipped by 2 bases and J by 3 bases, with 7 bases between them. Germline CDR1 is GTSNPN and CDR2 is SVGIG (reference sequence). This CDR3 has 13 residues. CDR3 in amino acids: CAWSTGYTGELFF. Written as DNA, the CDR3 is TGTGCCTGGAGTACGGGGTACACCGGGGAGCTGTTTTTT. The full variable domain, rest sourced from reference TRBV30 and TRBJ2-2, is SQTIHQWPATLVQPVGSPLSLECTVEGTSNPNLYWYRQAAGRGLQLLFYSVGIGQISSEVPQNLSASRPQDRQFILSSKKLLLSDSGFYLCAWSTGYTGELFFGEGSRLTVL.

The gene calls are TRBV6-5 and TRBJ1-3, with unresolved D. Germline assignment: CDR1 MNHEY and CDR2 SVGAGI. The CDR3 is 14 amino acids. Deletions cut 5 bases from V and 0 bases from J, with 8 bases between. The CDR3, as DNA: TGTGCCAGCAGTCAGACGGGCTCTGGAAACACCATATATTTT. This encodes CASSQTGSGNTIYF.

This clone appeared once. The V call is TRBV7-8, the J call TRBJ1-5, with TRBD1 identical over 7 bases. Unmatched junction bases numbered 5, after V lost 5 bases and J lost 4 bases. CDR3 length equals 14 residues. CDR1 and CDR2 from the germline V gene are SGHVS and FQNEAQ. CDR3 in DNA: TGTGCCAGCAGCATGGACAGGATTAATCAGCCCCAGCATTTT. Translating it yields CASSMDRINQPQHF.

This chain uses TRBV5-6 with TRBJ2-5; tentatively, D is TRBD2 (6 bases). CDR3 length: 13 amino acids. Germline assignment: CDR1 SGHDT and CDR2 YYEEEE. V shed 4 bases and J shed 10 bases, with 17 bases lying between them. The CDR3 loop reads CASSMTAGGGQYF. The CDR3 DNA is TGTGCCAGCAGCATGACAGCCGGGGGAGGCCAGTACTTC.

The chain employs TRBV29-1 and TRBJ2-3; 8 bases align to TRBD1. The CDR3 extends over 12 amino acids. Germline CDR1 is SQVTM and CDR2 is ANQGSEA. J lost 5 bases, V lost 5 bases, and 3 bases had no gene match. Here the CDR3 reads CSVLQGGDTQYF. The DNA of the CDR3 is TGCAGCGTTTTACAGGGGGGAGATACGCAGTATTTT.

The V gene is TRBV21-1, the J gene TRBJ2-7; TRBD2 was called by the table and not checked on the DNA. TRBV21-1 is classified as a pseudogene. The CDR3 has 18 amino acids. The CDR3 nucleotides read TGTGCCAGCAGCACTCAGACTAGCGGGGGGACGATTCTCTCCGAGCAGTACTTC. As protein: CASSTQTSGGTILSEQYF.

Comments on this clone: At the DNA level, this CDR3 is encoded by other sequences in the same sample as well. The chain uses TRBV6-5 and TRBJ2-1; 7 bases are a match to TRBD2. With V trimmed by 0 bases and J by 0 bases, 2 bases remained unmatched. This CDR3 spans 16 amino acids. Germline V gene sequence: CDR1 MNHEY, CDR2 SVGAGI. The CDR3 protein is CASSYSGGGSYNEQFF. For the CDR3, the DNA is TGTGCCAGCAGTTACTCTGGGGGGGGCTCCTACAATGAGCAGTTCTTC.

This chain connects TRBV30 to TRBJ1-1; weak D call: TRBD1 (5 bases). The CDR3 totals 15 residues. V lost 4 bases and J 5 bases, leaving 20 bases between the germline ends. CDR1 is GTSNPN, CDR2 SVGIG, per germline (reference sequence). In DNA, the CDR3 is TGTGCCTGGACCTTGAGAAGGGGCTTGGAAACTGAAGCTTTCTTT. It yields the protein CAWTLRRGLETEAFF.

The V gene is TRBV9, the J gene TRBJ2-2; 8 bases agree with TRBD1. V shed 3 bases, J shed 11 bases, and the junction held 9 bases outside the gene matches. The CDR3 length is 14 residues. Germline V gene lookup returns CDR1 SGDLS and CDR2 YYNGEE. CDR3 amino acids: CASSDRTGPIELFF. The DNA for the CDR3 is TGTGCCAGCAGCGATAGGACAGGGCCGATAGAGCTGTTTTTT. Filled out from reference TRBV9 and TRBJ2-2, the complete variable domain reads DSGVTQTPKHLITATGQRVTLRCSPRSGDLSVYWYQQSLDQGLQFLIQYYNGEERAKGNILERFSAQQFPDLHSELNLSSLELGDSALYFCASSDRTGPIELFFGEGSRLTVL.

The V call is TRBV18, the J call TRBJ2-2; 11 nucleotides match TRBD2. Trimming cost V 5 bases and J 5 bases; bases outside gene matches: 4. The CDR3 is 15 residues long. Germline CDR1 is KGHSH and CDR2 is LQKENI. CDR3 sequence: CASSFGTSGTGELFF. The DNA of the CDR3 is TGTGCCAGCTCATTCGGGACTAGCGGAACCGGGGAGCTGTTTTTT.

The chain carries TRBV6-5 and TRBJ1-1; tentative D call: TRBD1 (5 bases). CDR1 is MNHEY, CDR2 SVGAGI, per germline. The CDR3 totals 15 residues. V was trimmed by 0 bases and J by 2 bases, leaving 10 bases between them. Here the CDR3 reads CASSYSAGFNTEAFF. CDR3 nucleotide sequence: TGTGCCAGCAGTTACTCGGCAGGGTTTAACACTGAAGCTTTCTTT.

The V gene is TRBV6-5, the J gene TRBJ1-1, with unresolved D. This CDR3 comprises 14 residues. The germline gives CDR1 MNHEY, CDR2 SVGAGI. Trimming removed 0 bases at V and 1 base at J, with 6 bases between. The CDR3 DNA sequence: TGTGCCAGCAGTTACTCCTTCTGGAACACTGAAGCTTTCTTT. This translates into CASSYSFWNTEAFF.